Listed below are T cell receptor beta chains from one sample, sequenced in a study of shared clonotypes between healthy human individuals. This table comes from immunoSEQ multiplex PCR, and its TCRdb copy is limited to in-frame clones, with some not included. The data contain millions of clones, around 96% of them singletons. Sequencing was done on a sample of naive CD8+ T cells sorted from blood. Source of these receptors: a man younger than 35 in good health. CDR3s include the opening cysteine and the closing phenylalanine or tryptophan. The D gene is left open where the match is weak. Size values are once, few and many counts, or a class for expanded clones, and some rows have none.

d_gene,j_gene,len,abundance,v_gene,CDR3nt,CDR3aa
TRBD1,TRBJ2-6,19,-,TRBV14,TGTGCCAGCAGCCAAACTGACGGGACAGGTGCCTTGTTGGCCAACGTCCTGACTTTC,CASSQTDGTGALLANVLTF
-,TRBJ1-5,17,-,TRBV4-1,TGCGCCAGCAGCCAAGAGGCAGAGATAAACACCAATCAGCCCCAGCATTTT,CASSQEAEINTNQPQHF
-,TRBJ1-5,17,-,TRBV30,TGTGCCTGGGACTCCACCGGGGGGCGCCCCGGCAATCAGCCCCAGCATTTT,CAWDSTGGRPGNQPQHF
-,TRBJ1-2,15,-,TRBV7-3,TGTGCCAGCAGCTCAGGGCCATTGGAGAACTATGGCTACACCTTC,CASSSGPLENYGYTF
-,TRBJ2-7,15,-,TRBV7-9,TGTGCCAGCAGCTTAACTATCGGGGCCGACGGCGAGCAGTACTTC,CASSLTIGADGEQYF
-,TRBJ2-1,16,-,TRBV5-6,TGTGCCAGCACCTCACCGTGGTCTATACCTGGGAATGAGCAGTTCTTC,CASTSPWSIPGNEQFF
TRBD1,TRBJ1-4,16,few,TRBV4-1,TGCGCCAGCAGCCATAGAGGGGGACAGGACTATGAAAAACTGTTTTTT,CASSHRGGQDYEKLFF
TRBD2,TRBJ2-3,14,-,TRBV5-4,TGTGCCAGCAGCTTCCGCGGGGGGCGTGATACGCAGTATTTT,CASSFRGGRDTQYF
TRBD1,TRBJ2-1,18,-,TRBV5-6,TGTGCCAGCAGCAACCAGAGGGACAGGGTTCTGCCCTACAATGAGCAGTTCTTC,CASSNQRDRVLPYNEQFF
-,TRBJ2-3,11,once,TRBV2,TGTGCCAGCAGTCCGGGGGATACGCAGTATTTT,CASSPGDTQYF
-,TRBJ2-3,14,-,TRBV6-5,TGTGCCAGCAGTTACGCAGGGAGGACAGATACGCAGTATTTT,CASSYAGRTDTQYF
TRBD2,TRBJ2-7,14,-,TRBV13,TGTGCCAGCAGCTTTTTGGCGGGGGCCTACGAGCAGTACTTC,CASSFLAGAYEQYF
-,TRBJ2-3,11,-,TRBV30,TGTGCCTGGCTCAAGGCGGATACGCAGTATTTT,CAWLKADTQYF
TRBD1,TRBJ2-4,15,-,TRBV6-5,TGTGCCAGCAGGCACGAGGGGCAGGGGGTGGACATTCAGTACTTC,CASRHEGQGVDIQYF
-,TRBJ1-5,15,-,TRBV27,TGTGCCAGCAGTTATATTGGACAGAGCAATCAGCCCCAGCATTTT,CASSYIGQSNQPQHF
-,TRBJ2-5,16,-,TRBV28,TGTGCCAGCAGTTGGGTGTGGGAGGGGGAGGCGGAGACCCAGTACTTC,CASSWVWEGEAETQYF
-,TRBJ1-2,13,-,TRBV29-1,TGCAGCGTTGAACCCCGCGGCAACTATGGCTACACCTTC,CSVEPRGNYGYTF
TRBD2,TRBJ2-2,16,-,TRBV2,TGTGCCAGCAGCCATTCCCGGGACTATCCCACCGGGGAGCTGTTTTTT,CASSHSRDYPTGELFF
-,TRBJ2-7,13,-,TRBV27,TGTGCCAGCAGTTCCCCCGGGGCCAACGAGCAGTACTTC,CASSSPGANEQYF
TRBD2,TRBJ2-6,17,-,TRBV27,TGTGCCAGCAGTTTCGAGGGAGGGCCCTCTGGGGCCAACGTCCTGACTTTC,CASSFEGGPSGANVLTF
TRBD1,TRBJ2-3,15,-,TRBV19,TGTGCCAGTAGTACGGGACAGGGGGGCACAGATACGCAGTATTTT,CASSTGQGGTDTQYF
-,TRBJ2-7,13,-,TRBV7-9,TGTGCCAGCAGCTCTGGAACAACCTACGAGCAGTACTTC,CASSSGTTYEQYF
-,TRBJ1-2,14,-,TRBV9,TGTGCCAGCAGCGTAGATCCCGCTTCGGATGGCTACACCTTC,CASSVDPASDGYTF
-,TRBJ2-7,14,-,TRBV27,TGTGCCAGCAGTTTAGAAGGGGGTGCCTACGAGCAGTACTTC,CASSLEGGAYEQYF
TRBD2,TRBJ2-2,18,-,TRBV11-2,TGTGCCAGCAGCTTAGTACTAGCGGGGGGGCCCGACACCGGGGAGCTGTTTTTT,CASSLVLAGGPDTGELFF
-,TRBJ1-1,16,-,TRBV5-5,TGTGCCAGCAGCCAACGCCGATTGGCACAGAACACTGAAGCTTTCTTT,CASSQRRLAQNTEAFF
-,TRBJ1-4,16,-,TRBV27,TGTGCCAGCAGTTCGTATCAGGAAGCAACTAATGAAAAACTGTTTTTT,CASSSYQEATNEKLFF
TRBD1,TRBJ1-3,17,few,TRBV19,TGTGCCAGTAGTACCTCCCACATGACAGGGCGGGGAAACACCATATATTTT,CASSTSHMTGRGNTIYF
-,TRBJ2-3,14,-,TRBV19,TGTGCCAGTACTCCCTCGGGTAGCACAGATACGCAGTATTTT,CASTPSGSTDTQYF
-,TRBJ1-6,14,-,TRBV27,TGTGCCAGCAGTTTAGGGGGGTCCCATTCACCCCTCCACTTT,CASSLGGSHSPLHF
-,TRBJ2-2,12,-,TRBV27,TGTGCCAGCAGTTTACATCCCGGGGAGCTGTTTTTT,CASSLHPGELFF
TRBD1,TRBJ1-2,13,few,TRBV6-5,TGTGCCAGCAGGCAGACAGGGGGCTTTGGCTACACCTTC,CASRQTGGFGYTF
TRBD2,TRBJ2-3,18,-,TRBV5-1,TGCGCCAGCAGCTTGGTAGGTTCACTAGCGACAAGCACAGATACGCAGTATTTT,CASSLVGSLATSTDTQYF
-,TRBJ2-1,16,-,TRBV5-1,TGCGCCAGCAGCATTCAACGGGGGGCCACCTACAATGAGCAGTTCTTC,CASSIQRGATYNEQFF
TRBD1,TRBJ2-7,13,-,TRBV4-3,TGCGCCAGCAGCCACGGACAGGGCGGCGAGCAGTACTTC,CASSHGQGGEQYF
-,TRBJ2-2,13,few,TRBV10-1,TGCGCCAGCAGTGGGATGGCAGGCGGGGAGCTGTTTTTT,CASSGMAGGELFF
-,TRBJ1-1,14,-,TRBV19,TGTGCCAGTAGTATATGGGGTTCGGACACTGAAGCTTTCTTT,CASSIWGSDTEAFF
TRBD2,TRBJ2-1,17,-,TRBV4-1,TGCGCCAGCAGCCAAGAGAAAGCGGGAGGGGGGTACAATGAGCAGTTCTTC,CASSQEKAGGGYNEQFF
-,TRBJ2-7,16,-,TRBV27,TGTGCCAGCAGTTTATCCCCAGGGCTAACGTCCTACGAGCAGTACTTC,CASSLSPGLTSYEQYF
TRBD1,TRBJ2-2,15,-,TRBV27,TGTGCCAGCTCACAGGGGACGATGGGCACCGGGGAGCTGTTTTTT,CASSQGTMGTGELFF
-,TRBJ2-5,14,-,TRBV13,TGTGCCAGCAGCTTACAGGGCCTAGCAGAGACCCAGTACTTC,CASSLQGLAETQYF
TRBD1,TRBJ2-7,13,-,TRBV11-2,TGTGCCAGCAGCTGGGACAGTAACTACGAGCAGTACTTC,CASSWDSNYEQYF
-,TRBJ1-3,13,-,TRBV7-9,TGTGCCAGCAGCGCGGACAGTGCCAACACCATATATTTT,CASSADSANTIYF
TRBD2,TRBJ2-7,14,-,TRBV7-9,TGTGCCAGCAGCTCCGTTGGCAGGGAGGGCGAGCAGTACTTC,CASSSVGREGEQYF
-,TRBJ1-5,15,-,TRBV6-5,TGTGCCAGCAGGCTCGGGGGTTCCAGCAATCAGCCCCAGCATTTT,CASRLGGSSNQPQHF